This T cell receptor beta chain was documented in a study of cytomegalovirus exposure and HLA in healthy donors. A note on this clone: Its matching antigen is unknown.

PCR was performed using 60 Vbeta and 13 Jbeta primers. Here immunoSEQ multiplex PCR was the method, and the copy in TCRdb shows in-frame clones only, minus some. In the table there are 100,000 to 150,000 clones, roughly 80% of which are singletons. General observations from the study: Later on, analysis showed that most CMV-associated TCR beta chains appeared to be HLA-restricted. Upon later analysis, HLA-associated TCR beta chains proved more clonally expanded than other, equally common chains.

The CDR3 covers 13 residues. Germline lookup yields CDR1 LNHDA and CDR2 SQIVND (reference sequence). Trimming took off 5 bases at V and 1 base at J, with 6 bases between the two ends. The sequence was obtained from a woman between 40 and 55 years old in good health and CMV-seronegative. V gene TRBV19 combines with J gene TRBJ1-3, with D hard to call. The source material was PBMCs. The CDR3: CASSFQSGNTIYF. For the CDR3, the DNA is TGTGCCAGTAGTTTCCAGTCTGGAAACACCATATATTTT. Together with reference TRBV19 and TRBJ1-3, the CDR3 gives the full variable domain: DGGITQSPKYLFRKEGQNVTLSCEQNLNHDAMYWYRQDPGQGLRLIYYSQIVNDFQKGDIAEGYSVSREKKESFPLTVTSAQKNPTAFYLCASSFQSGNTIYFGEGSWLTVV.